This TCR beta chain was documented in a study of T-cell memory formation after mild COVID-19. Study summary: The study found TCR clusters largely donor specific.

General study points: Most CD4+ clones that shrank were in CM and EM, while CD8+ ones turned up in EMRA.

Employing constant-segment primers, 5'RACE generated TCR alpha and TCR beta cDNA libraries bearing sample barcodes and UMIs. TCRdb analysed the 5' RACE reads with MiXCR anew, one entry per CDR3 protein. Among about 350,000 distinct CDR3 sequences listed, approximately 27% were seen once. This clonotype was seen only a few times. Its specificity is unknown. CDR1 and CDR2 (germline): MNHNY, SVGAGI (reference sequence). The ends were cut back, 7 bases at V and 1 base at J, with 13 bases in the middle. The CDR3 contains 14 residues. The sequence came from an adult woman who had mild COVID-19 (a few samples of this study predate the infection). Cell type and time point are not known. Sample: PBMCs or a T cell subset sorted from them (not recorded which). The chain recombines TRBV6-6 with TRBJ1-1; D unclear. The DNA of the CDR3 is TGTGCCAGCAAGGGTTGGGGAGAGAACACTGAAGCTTTCTTT. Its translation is CASKGWGENTEAFF.